This TCR beta chain comes out of a study of shared clonotypes between healthy human individuals (dated by TCRdb to the early 2020s). In terms of the full investigation: The cohort comprised a couple of women and three men aged 18 to 49 years. For each donor, CD4 naive and CD4 memory were each given three plates, CD8 naive was given two plates, and CD8 memory was given one plate. The study deeply sequenced blood TCR repertoires of five healthy adults to estimate repertoire size and the extent of clonotype sharing between individuals. To increase sequencing depth and limit assay-specific biases, TCR repertoire library preparation and sequencing were carried out by different laboratories using diverse techniques. Leukapheresis yielded between about 0.94 and 10 billion PBMCs per donor. The paper as a whole reports these results and caveats: Sampling was restricted to blood, and TCR repertoires in tissues likely differ from the TCR repertoires found in blood. When a few donors were compared, the shared fraction of clonotypes was 5% to 6.5% for naive CD4, over 3% for naive CD8, roughly 2.5% for memory CD4, and 0.4% for memory CD8. Even with the large sequencing depth, rarefaction of the sorted-subset datasets indicated that sequencing was incomplete. Higher generation probabilities were observed for clonotypes shared by all four sorted-subset donors than for non-shared clonotypes. Based on pairwise subsampling, the degree of clonotype sharing among donors was expected to be affected by sequencing depth. Naive subsets generally had larger estimated clonotype richness than memory subsets. Because the study included a small number of donors, the genetic and exposure-history diversity represented was limited.

V is trimmed back by 5 bases and J by 8 bases, and the junction contains 10 bases that no gene match accounts for. The CDR3 covers 15 residues, taking in both the cysteine and the phenylalanine. The read is trimmed to its CDR3 DNA, 45 bases read in frame from base 1. Taken from the germline V gene, the CDR1 and CDR2 loops are SGHAT and FQNNGV. Note on this clone: It lacks a known antigen. Base qualities are not provided; no much larger clone lies one nucleotide away.

Healthy HIV-negative adults with no recently reported acute infections or vaccinations were included as donors. Only Caucasian adults living in Nashville, Tennessee, USA were represented among the donors. CD4+ T cells were enriched by magnetic negative selection; naive cells were then positively selected on CD45RA, and the negative fraction formed the memory subset. Blood was obtained by leukapheresis, after which PBMCs were separated by Ficoll-Histopaque density gradient centrifugation and cryopreserved in liquid nitrogen vapor phase. Purity and quantity of every magnetically sorted T cell population were checked by analytical flow cytometry. Each sorted fraction had its genomic DNA isolated and then quantified by UV absorbance on a Nanodrop 2000c. Using the deep immunoSEQ assay, multiplex PCR amplified TCR CDR3 regions from genomic DNA. Extracted genomic DNA from each cell subset was spread evenly across all wells of several immunoSEQ 96-well plates, with each plate serving as a replicate. For sorted subsets, each replicate PCR was loaded with roughly 190 ng genomic DNA, equivalent to about 30,000 T cell genomes. Purified libraries were measured with a Qubit 3.0 fluorometer, size-checked on a Bioanalyzer 2100, and measured again with the KAPA Library Quantification kit. Every immunoSEQ 96-well plate was sequenced on a dedicated single-read 150-cycle Illumina NextSeq 550 flow cell. On the study's bioinformatics: The immunoSEQ output contained only junctional sequences without quality scores, so filtering could not match that applied to full-length reads. Sequences were annotated with PyIR, a Python wrapper for IgBLAST v1.9, and V/J genes and CDR3 were assigned using IMGT germline references. Reads with weak V/J assignments (E-value above 1e-6), missing CDR3, stop codons, out-of-frame junctions, or ambiguous translated residues were removed. V3J clonotypes were defined by identical inferred V gene, J gene, and CDR3 amino acid sequence. Percentage overlap between repertoires was calculated by dividing the number of shared unique clonotypes by the size of the smaller repertoire. Three approaches were used to assess repertoire richness: RTK rarefaction, the Chao1 estimator, and Recon v2.1 estimates of unobserved clonotypes. For all TCRbeta clonotypes obtained by the gDNA method from several donors, generation probabilities were computed with OLGA. This is the immuneACCESS table as TCRdb keeps it, with only in-frame sequences that have V and J called. A part of the clones is gone; compared with another copy, unresolved V genes explain less than half, and the rest is unexplained. V, J and clone size reflect that table, while D and trimming were determined from the DNA. The sample has over a million clones on record, 75% to 85% of them singletons. The biggest ten clones account for roughly 0.56% of the sample.

The sequenced material came from memory CD4+ T cells from PBMCs. According to the study, the label for this sample's cell subset or site signals: CD45RA-negative fraction. The sequence joins TRBV11-2 to TRBJ2-1; 9 bases in the middle match TRBD2. The sequence was obtained from a man aged 18 to 35 in good health. Some clones in this sample may be carry-over from other donors' samples. The sequenced DNA: TGTGCCAGCAGCCGTGGGACTAGCTTAGGGGATGAGCAGTTCTTC. Translation gives CASSRGTSLGDEQFF.